This T cell receptor beta chain came from a study of blood T cell repertoires in COVID-19 (dated by TCRdb to about 2020). Looking at the study overall: Collaborator samples came from the United States, Italy and Spain and covered acute and convalescent phases of COVID-19. The prospective study material was composed of cDNA or gDNA derived from T cells, B-cell-depleted T cells, or PBMCs. The dataset comprised deeply sampled blood TCRbeta repertoires from subjects exposed to, actively infected with, or recovered from COVID-19. Samples came from the ongoing ImmuneRACE study (first 160 participants) plus 1,254 subjects from 6 global collaborators. A de-identified subject ID, COVID-19 status, age in years and sex were almost always included in the sample metadata. Where available, HLA class I and class II types were taken from metadata supplied by the sample provider and were not determined by assay-based typing. The repertoires were released in a freely available public database intended as a resource for research on the immune response to SARS-CoV-2.

What the study reported, not specific to this receptor: How much clinical and demographic metadata was included differed by source and by participant, and the metadata was provided uncurated.

Participants in the prospective study were aged roughly 18 to 100 years, lived in approximately 26 United States geographic areas, and enrolled through a virtual design. In the prospective study, cohorts were assigned on the basis of participant-reported clinical history obtained from a screening survey and a study questionnaire. Exposed participants had been in contact, within 2 weeks of entering the study, with a person who had a PCR-confirmed or clinician-diagnosed case of COVID-19. In the prospective study, whole blood, serum and a nasopharyngeal or oropharyngeal swab were collected from each participant by mobile phlebotomists. Additional blood draws and questionnaires over an approximately 2-month period could optionally be provided by prospective study participants. Before DNA extraction, prospective study blood samples were shipped either frozen or at room temperature. With regard to this clone: Its antigen is not yet known. Qualities for individual bases were not recorded, and no much larger clone is one base off.

TCRbeta CDR3 regions were amplified from genomic DNA using the immunoSEQ Assay, a bias-controlled multiplex PCR. The source study handled its data this way. The number of nucleated cells in each sample was estimated by amplification of reference gene primers within the assay. To quantify the absolute abundance of each unique TCRbeta CDR3 rearrangement, sequence reads were collapsed and filtered. For each sample, productive Simpson clonality was calculated by taking the square root of Simpson's diversity index across productive rearrangements. TCRdb mirrors the immuneACCESS table, restricted to in-frame sequences. Some clones are absent from its copies; in checked studies, under half trace to an unresolved V gene, and the reason for the others is unknown. V and J calls and clone size are as listed in that table; D and trimming were resolved from the DNA. The sample has about 260,000 clones on record, approximately 90% of them singletons. The ten largest clones represent 0.85% to 0.9% of the sample.

Looking up the germline V gene yields CDR1 SGHRS and CDR2 YFSETQ. V is cut by 8 bases and J by 8 bases, and the space between the germline ends is 14 bases. The CDR3 holds 13 amino acids from the cysteine to the phenylalanine. The read is trimmed to its CDR3 DNA, 39 bases read in frame from base 1. The sample was PBMCs or T cells enriched from blood (not recorded which). This TCR was sampled from a man aged 50 to 59 who had been exposed to COVID-19. The chain is assembled from TRBV5-1 and TRBJ1-6; the D gene remains uncertain. This receptor carries the CDR3 CASGAGMDSPLHF. The DNA sequence is given as TGCGCCAGTGGCGCGGGGATGGATTCACCCCTCCACTTT.